The 10 T cell receptor beta chains below were found in one sample sequenced in a study of T cells after yellow fever vaccination. Each CDR3 protein gets one entry after TCRdb re-called the 5' RACE reads with MiXCR. The sample records 450,000 to 550,000 distinct CDR3 sequences, about a fifth being singletons. The sequences come from PBMCs, collected 15 days after the yellow fever booster vaccination. All receptors come from a man younger than 40 who received the YFV17D yellow fever vaccine.

The chain links TRBV7-2 to TRBJ2-7; 10 nucleotides match TRBD1. The junction had 8 bases not matched to a gene; V was cut back by 8 bases and J by 4 bases. CDR1 SGHTA and CDR2 FQGNSA come from the germline V gene. The CDR3 runs 14 residues. The CDR3 bases are TGTGCCAGCGCTCTTGGGACAGGGGTGTACGAGCAGTACTTC. The encoded protein is CASALGTGVYEQYF.

The chain joins TRBV6-5 to TRBJ2-1, with TRBD2 matching over 8 bases. CDR3 length: 18 amino acids. Per the germline V gene, CDR1 is MNHEY and CDR2 is SVGAGI. V gave up 3 bases and J gave up 6 bases; unmatched junction bases: 16. The CDR3 DNA follows: TGTGCCAGCAGTTATCTCAAGGGGCCCGGGACTAGACTCAATGAGCAGTTCTTC. Protein sequence: CASSYLKGPGTRLNEQFF.

This clonotype was detected once. The chain links TRBV20-1 to TRBJ2-3, with 12 bases lining up with TRBD2. J was trimmed by 4 bases and V by 4 bases; bases with no gene match: 6. The CDR3 covers 15 residues. Germline loops: CDR1 DFQATT, CDR2 SNEGSKA (reference sequence). CDR3 sequence: CSAKTSGRAADTQYF. The CDR3 nucleotides are TGCAGTGCTAAGACTAGCGGGAGAGCCGCAGATACGCAGTATTTT.

V is TRBV29-1 and J is TRBJ1-1, with a weak D call TRBD1 (5 bases). The CDR3 spans 13 residues. Germline-derived CDR1 and CDR2 are SQVTM and ANQGSEA. Trimming left V 6 bases short and J 0 bases short, with 11 bases between. In DNA, the CDR3 is TGCAGCGTCCCAGGGCAGGTGAACACTGAAGCTTTCTTT. As protein: CSVPGQVNTEAFF.

A few counts support this clonotype. The J gene is TRBJ2-1, the V gene TRBV20-1; 9 positions match TRBD1. The CDR3 runs to 15 residues. V was pared by 6 bases and J by 2 bases, with 8 bases of the junction left unmatched. The V gene's germline CDR1 is DFQATT and CDR2 SNEGSKA (reference sequence). The CDR3 loop reads CSARRGQGTYNEQFF. The CDR3 DNA reads as TGCAGTGCCCGACGGGGACAGGGAACCTACAATGAGCAGTTCTTC.

The chain employs TRBV7-2 and TRBJ1-2; D gene ambiguous. There are 13 residues in the CDR3. Trimming cost V 2 bases and J 6 bases, with 10 bases left between them. From germline, CDR1 is SGHTA and CDR2 FQGNSA. The CDR3 DNA is TGTGCCAGCAGCTTATTAGGCGTCCATGGCTACACCTTC. Its protein product is CASSLLGVHGYTF.

In this sample, this clonotype turned up many times. The rearrangement uses TRBV12-3 or TRBV12-4 and TRBJ2-7, with a possible D match to TRBD1 (6 bases). V was clipped by 5 bases and J by 3 bases, with 14 bases between them. This CDR3 is built from 14 residues. The DNA of the CDR3 is TGTGCCAGCAGTGTTCAGGGGATAGGCTACGAGCAGTACTTC. Its protein product is CASSVQGIGYEQYF.

In its sample, this clonotype was seen many times. The rearrangement uses TRBV3-1 and TRBJ2-3; D remains unclear. There are 13 residues in the CDR3. Germline CDR1 is LGHDT and CDR2 is YNNKEL (reference sequence). The V end lost 1 base, the J end lost 1 base, and 3 bases lay between the germline ends. CDR3: CASSQGGTDTQYF. The CDR3 DNA is TGTGCCAGCAGCCAAGGAGGCACAGATACGCAGTATTTT.

This clonotype was seen a handful of times. The chain has TRBV6-1 and TRBJ1-2; 9 positions match TRBD1. After removal of 5 bases from V and 4 bases from J, the junction contained 8 bases not matched to a gene. This CDR3 comprises 15 residues. CDR1 and CDR2 (germline): MNHNS, SASEGT. CDR3 DNA: TGTGCCAGCAGTCCCGGGACAGGGTTCGGCTATGGCTACACCTTC. Translation gives CASSPGTGFGYGYTF.

This clonotype was seen a few times. The chain couples TRBV29-1 to TRBJ2-7; D is unresolved. The CDR3 is 14 amino acids. V dropped 1 base and J dropped 6 bases, with 16 bases sitting between them. Germline CDR1 SQVTM, CDR2 ANQGSEA. The CDR3 loop reads CSVEAASARGEQYF. The CDR3 DNA follows: TGCAGCGTTGAAGCCGCTTCGGCTAGAGGCGAGCAGTACTTC.